The present T cell receptor beta chain was sequenced within a study of CD8 T cells in Susac syndrome. About the study: Patients with Susac syndrome were therapy-naive, on corticosteroids, or on intravenous immunoglobulin alone at blood draw. Study observations and caveats: Clonal expansion was not seen in any Susac syndrome CD4+ T cell repertoire.

With random hexamers, reverse transcription was performed on about 0.45 to 1 ug of RNA. Amplification of TCR beta CDR3 was carried out by immunoSEQ multiplex PCR, which covered 54 Vbeta and 13 Jbeta segments. TCRdb reprocessed the immunoSEQ multiplex PCR reads via MiXCR and lists one record per CDR3 protein. The data hold more than 150,000 distinct CDR3 sequences, with around 96% observed a single time. The CDR3 runs 13 residues. Germline-derived CDR1 and CDR2 are SQVTM and ANQGSEA. V trimming: 4 bases; J trimming: 3 bases; junction bases outside the gene matches: 2. As for this clonotype: Its antigen is unidentified.

The sequenced target, TCR beta, came from blood CD8+ and CD4+ T cells. The sample was CD4+ T cells from PBMCs. V and J are TRBV29-1 and TRBJ1-1; TRBD1 aligns across 10 bases. This clonotype originated in a human donor with Susac syndrome. For the CDR3, the DNA is TGCAGCGTTGCGGACAGGGGGGACACTGAAGCTTTCTTT. Its protein is CSVADRGDTEAFF. Using reference TRBV29-1 and TRBJ1-1 for the parts outside the CDR3, the full variable domain is SAVISQKPSRDICQRGTSLTIQCQVDSQVTMMFWYRQQPGQSLTLIATANQGSEATYESGFVIDKFPISRPNLTFSTLTVSNMSPEDSSIYLCSVADRGDTEAFFGQGTRLTVV.